This T cell receptor beta chain was found in a study of a mutant IDH1 vaccine in newly diagnosed glioma (dated by TCRdb to the early 2020s). Turning to the overall study: Vaccination began 4-6 weeks after radiotherapy alone, or alongside temozolomide cycles in the chemotherapy-containing groups. Of the roughly 31 treated patients, around 60% were male and 37.5% were female, and the mean age was roughly 40 years. Prior to enrollment, patients had been given standard therapy consisting of radiotherapy alone, temozolomide alone, or radiochemotherapy with temozolomide, with the combination given to most patients. The week-35 safety follow-up was designated visit V12, and the week-47 end of study was designated visit V13. Peripheral blood was collected at six visits: V03 (baseline), V05, V07, V10, V12 and V13. For exploratory analyses, about 25 treated patients had longitudinal TCRB deep sequencing done wherever samples were available.

This clone has only one observation. Its antigen remains unidentified. There are no base qualities to consult, and no much larger clone falls within one base. Study-level results and caveats: Changes in the top peripheral T cell clonotypes picked up by TCRB sequencing did not appear to be linked to pseudoprogression. Selection of PBMC samples for TCRB deep sequencing was based on availability. The authors stated that sample limitations prevented analyses of patient blood samples from being reproduced. Across multiple MHC alleles, vaccine-induced immune responses were seen in around 93% of patients.

The method was the immunoSEQ multiplex PCR assay. Rearranged TCR beta chain sequences were amplified using the hsTCRB Kit according to the manufacturer's protocol. TCRB libraries were sequenced on an Illumina MiSeq. The paper's data handling went like this. Demultiplexing, trimming and gene mapping were performed with the kit vendor's proprietary platform. Drawn from immuneACCESS, this table holds only the in-frame rearrangements with V and J called that TCRdb kept. Clones are partly lost; checked studies trace under half to an unresolved V gene and leave the rest unexplained. That table gives V, J and clone size, and the DNA gave D and trimming. The sample contains 30,000 to 40,000 clones, approximately 90% of them found a single time. The top ten hold approximately 2% of the sample. The time point label, as the study defines it: week 47, end of study. Every vaccine dose consisted of 300 ug of a 20-mer mutant IDH1 peptide in Montanide, administered subcutaneously together with topical imiquimod. Patients received eight vaccinations in weeks 1, 3, 5, 7, 11, 15, 19 and 23, corresponding to visits V03 through V10. Donors had newly diagnosed WHO grade 3 or 4 IDH1-mutant astrocytomas with loss of nuclear ATRX. The samples were drawn from NOA16, a multicentre, single-arm, open-label phase I trial in Germany that tested a mutant IDH1 peptide vaccine in humans for the first time. The DNeasy Blood and Tissue Kit was used to extract genomic DNA from EDTA blood for TCRB sequencing.

The CDR3 covers 17 residues, taking in both the cysteine and the phenylalanine. Only the CDR3 region is kept as DNA, spanning 51 bases read in frame from base 1. The chain is made from TRBV21-1 and TRBJ1-5. TRBV21-1 is tagged as a pseudogene. The receptor was derived from a man aged 35 to 55 with glioma. Material: PBMCs, obtained from a glioma patient whose treatment included an IDH1 peptide vaccine. The CDR3 region reads CASSNEDGTVSNQPQHF. The nucleotide sequence is given as TGTGCCAGCAGCAATGAGGATGGGACGGTTAGCAATCAGCCCCAGCATTTT.